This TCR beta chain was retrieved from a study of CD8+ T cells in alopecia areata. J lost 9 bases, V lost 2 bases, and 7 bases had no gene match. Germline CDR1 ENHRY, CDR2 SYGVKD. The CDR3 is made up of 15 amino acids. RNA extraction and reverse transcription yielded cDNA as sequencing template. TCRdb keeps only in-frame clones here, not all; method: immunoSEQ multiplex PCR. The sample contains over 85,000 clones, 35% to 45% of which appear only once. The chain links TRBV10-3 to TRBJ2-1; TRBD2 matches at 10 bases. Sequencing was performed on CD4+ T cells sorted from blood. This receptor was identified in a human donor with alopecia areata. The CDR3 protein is CAISEGSGRAREQFF. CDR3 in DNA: TGTGCCATCAGTGAGGGGAGCGGGAGGGCCCGTGAGCAGTTCTTC.